Below are 24 T cell receptor beta chains sequenced from a single sample in a study of blood T cell repertoires in COVID-19. Profiling relied on immunoSEQ multiplex PCR, and the TCRdb table lists in-frame clones only, not all of them. This sample yields about 200,000 clones, of which roughly 87% are seen a single time; roughly 2% belongs to the top ten. Input material: peripheral blood. Receptor source: a man between 40 and 49 years old with active or convalescent COVID-19.

The genes are TRBV29-1 and TRBJ2-7, with TRBD1 matching over 10 bases. V shed 2 bases and J 3 bases; nucleotides not matched to a gene: 7. CDR1 SQVTM and CDR2 ANQGSEA come from the germline V gene. There are 15 residues in the CDR3. The CDR3 loop is CSVEHRDRGLYEQYF. The CDR3 region has the DNA TGCAGCGTTGAACACCGGGACAGGGGCCTCTACGAGCAGTACTTC.

CDR3 coding DNA: TGTGCCAGCAGTTTAAGGCCCCCCGCCAGGGTCGATAATCAGCCCCAGCATTTT. Protein product: CASSLRPPARVDNQPQHF. The gene calls are TRBV27 and TRBJ1-5, with D possibly TRBD1 on 5 matching bases. V was trimmed by 2 bases and J by 4 bases, leaving 21 bases between them. CDR1 and CDR2 (germline): MNHEY, SMNVEV (reference sequence). The CDR3 runs 18 residues.

V gene TRBV7-9 combines with J gene TRBJ1-6; 7 bases match TRBD1. Germline CDR1 and CDR2: SEHNR and FQNEAQ (reference sequence). This CDR3 contains 12 residues. With V trimmed by 7 bases and J by 8 bases, 2 bases remained unmatched. The CDR3: CASKQGYSPLHF. CDR3 bases: TGTGCCAGCAAACAGGGGTATTCACCCCTCCACTTT.

The genes are TRBV27 and TRBJ1-2; 9 bases line up with TRBD1. The V segment lost 6 bases and the J segment 2 bases; nucleotides outside the gene matches: 10. The CDR3 sequence is 16 residues long. The germline CDR1 and CDR2 sequences are MNHEY and SMNVEV (reference sequence). The CDR3 here is CASRNLGTGINYGYTF. The CDR3 bases are TGTGCCAGCAGAAACCTCGGGACAGGGATCAACTATGGCTACACCTTC.

This clone turned up a few times. The chain employs TRBV14 and TRBJ1-4; D perhaps matches TRBD1 (6 bases). The CDR3 extends over 14 amino acids. In germline, CDR1 is SGHDN, CDR2 FVKESK. Trimming cost V 3 bases and J 6 bases, with 11 bases left between them. CDR3 residues: CASSQGARDEKLFF. CDR3 nucleotide sequence: TGTGCCAGCAGCCAGGGGGCGCGGGATGAAAAACTGTTTTTT.

This clone was found once. The V call is TRBV11-2, the J call TRBJ2-2; D may be TRBD2 (5 bases). Trimming removed 3 bases at V and 5 bases at J, with 16 bases between. CDR1 is SGHAT, CDR2 FQNNGV, per germline. This CDR3 has 16 amino acids. For the CDR3, the DNA is TGTGCCAGCAGCTTCAGGACTGGTCGAGGTACCGGGGAGCTGTTTTTT. Translating it yields CASSFRTGRGTGELFF.

This clone showed up just once. The chain employs TRBV5-1 and TRBJ1-1; tentative D call: TRBD1 (5 bases). Trimming removed 5 bases from V and 0 bases from J, with 11 bases in between. Germline CDR1 and CDR2: SGHRS and YFSETQ. The CDR3 sequence is 14 residues long. The CDR3 sequence: CASRQDTMNTEAFF. The CDR3 nucleotides read TGCGCCAGCAGACAGGACACCATGAACACTGAAGCTTTCTTT.

This chain connects TRBV7-3 to TRBJ2-7, with 9 bases matching TRBD1. The germline V gene encodes CDR1 SGHTA and CDR2 FQGTGA. V was clipped by 5 bases and J by 3 bases; unmatched bases: 8. The CDR3 totals 15 residues. The CDR3 spells CASSAPRQGVYEQYF. The CDR3 nucleotides read TGTGCCAGCAGCGCACCCCGACAGGGGGTCTACGAGCAGTACTTC.

In nucleotides, the CDR3 is TGCGCCAGCAGCCAACGCGGGGGCTGGGCGGGAGGACTGTTTTTT. As protein: CASSQRGGWAGGLFF. V usage is TRBV4-1 and J usage is TRBJ1-4; D is perhaps TRBD1 (6 bases). This CDR3 spans 15 amino acids. The V end lost 2 bases, the J end lost 13 bases, and 20 bases lay between the germline ends. Germline V gene sequence: CDR1 MGHRA, CDR2 YSYEKL.

The chain joins TRBV5-1 to TRBJ1-2; D is ambiguous. CDR3 length: 17 amino acids. Germline V gene data show CDR1 as SGHRS and CDR2 as YFSETQ. V gave up 1 base and J gave up 0 bases, with 16 bases separating them. CDR3 residues: CASSLSSVFLANYGYTF. CDR3 sequence (DNA): TGCGCCAGCAGCTTGTCCAGCGTCTTCCTGGCTAACTATGGCTACACCTTC.

The J gene is TRBJ1-2, the V gene TRBV30, with D perhaps TRBD1 (5 bases). The CDR3 is 13 residues long. The V gene lost 1 base and the J gene lost 7 bases, with 13 bases spanning the gap. In germline, CDR1 is GTSNPN, CDR2 SVGIG (reference sequence). The CDR3, as DNA: TGTGCCTGGAGTGATCAGGGAATGAGTGGCTACACCTTC. It codes for CAWSDQGMSGYTF.

The V and J genes are TRBV27 and TRBJ2-1, with TRBD2 matching over 8 bases. There are 16 residues in the CDR3. From germline, CDR1 is MNHEY and CDR2 SMNVEV (reference sequence). V shed 3 bases and J 1 base; nucleotides not matched to a gene: 5. The CDR3, as DNA: TGTGCCAGCAGTTTCCTAGCGGGTCGTTCCTACAATGAGCAGTTCTTC. This codes for CASSFLAGRSYNEQFF.

Of note for this clone: Additional DNA sequences in this sample encode the identical CDR3. The V gene is TRBV5-1, the J gene TRBJ2-3; 10 bases are shared with TRBD2. CDR1 is SGHRS, CDR2 YFSETQ, per germline. This CDR3 contains 17 residues. With 2 bases clipped from V and 1 base from J, the junction kept 7 bases outside the gene matches. CDR3 loop: CASSLSPGTSGTDTQYF. In nucleotides, the CDR3 is TGCGCCAGCAGCTTATCCCCCGGGACTAGCGGCACAGATACGCAGTATTTT.

CDR3 loop: CASSLSTSPGELFF. The DNA for the CDR3 is TGTGCCAGCAGTTTATCGACAAGTCCCGGGGAGCTGTTTTTT. This chain connects TRBV27 to TRBJ2-2; D is ambiguous. Looked up from germline, CDR1 is MNHEY and CDR2 is SMNVEV (reference sequence). Trimming stripped 0 bases from V and 6 bases from J, with 8 bases between. This CDR3 region has 14 residues.

The J gene is TRBJ1-2, the V gene TRBV4-1; D remains ambiguous. The CDR3 covers 13 residues. The V gene's germline CDR1 is MGHRA and CDR2 YSYEKL. V dropped 3 bases and J dropped 2 bases, with 7 bases sitting between them. CDR3 amino acids: CASSHPLNYGYTF. CDR3 nucleotide sequence: TGCGCCAGCAGCCACCCGCTAAACTATGGCTACACCTTC.

The rearrangement links TRBV5-8 to TRBJ1-5; D gene unclear. This CDR3 region has 13 residues. Germline V gene data show CDR1 as SGHTS and CDR2 as YDEGEE. V lost 3 bases to trimming and J lost 3 bases, with 7 bases between them. The CDR3 bases are TGTGCCAGCAGCTACACCTTCAATCAGCCCCAGCATTTT. It is translated as CASSYTFNQPQHF.

The chain employs TRBV6-5 and TRBJ2-1; perhaps TRBD1 as D (6 bases). CDR3 length: 15 residues. V dropped 1 base and J dropped 1 base, with 8 bases sitting between them. CDR1 and CDR2 (germline): MNHEY, SVGAGI. The DNA for the CDR3 is TGTGCCAGCAGTTACTTGGGGGCATCCTACAATGAGCAGTTCTTC. Its translation is CASSYLGASYNEQFF.

The chain joins TRBV6-1 to TRBJ1-5, with D perhaps matching TRBD1 (5 bases). The CDR3 contains 12 residues. CDR1 is MNHNS and CDR2 is SASEGT in the germline V gene. V dropped 8 bases and J dropped 4 bases, with 9 bases sitting between them. CDR3 residues: CASAGLNQPQHF. The CDR3, as DNA: TGTGCCAGCGCAGGGTTAAATCAGCCCCAGCATTTT.

The chain is built from TRBV5-1 and TRBJ2-2; 8 positions agree with TRBD2. CDR3 size: 16 residues. The V gene's germline CDR1 is SGHRS and CDR2 YFSETQ. J was trimmed by 4 bases and V by 2 bases; bases with no gene match: 7. The CDR3 sequence: CASSFGLAGTTGELFF. The CDR3 DNA reads TGCGCCAGCAGCTTCGGACTAGCCGGTACCACCGGGGAGCTGTTTTTT.

This chain uses TRBV14 with TRBJ2-5, with 11 positions matching TRBD2. This CDR3 is built from 14 residues. Germline V CDR1 and CDR2: SGHDN, FVKESK. V was pared by 4 bases and J by 5 bases, with 3 bases of the junction left unmatched. DNA for the CDR3: TGTGCCAGCAGCCTCCTAGCGGGGGGCGAGACCCAGTACTTC. This encodes CASSLLAGGETQYF. Filled out from reference TRBV14 and TRBJ2-5, the complete variable domain reads EAGVTQFPSHSVIEKGQTVTLRCDPISGHDNLYWYRRVMGKEIKFLLHFVKESKQDESGMPNNRFLAERTGGTYSTLKVQPAELEDSGVYFCASSLLAGGETQYFGPGTRLLVL.

The chain is built from TRBV4-2 and TRBJ2-3; 8 positions agree with TRBD2. The ends lost 0 bases at V and 3 bases at J; junction bases unmatched: 8. CDR1 and CDR2 from the germline V gene are LGHNA and YNFKEQ. There are 17 residues in the CDR3. The CDR3 coding sequence is TGTGCCAGCAGCCAAGATCCCCGGGGGGGCGGTACAGATACGCAGTATTTT. Its protein is CASSQDPRGGGTDTQYF.

This clone was counted only a few times. The genes are TRBV7-3 and TRBJ1-2; 9 bases line up with TRBD1. The V gene end was trimmed by 5 bases and the J gene end by 3 bases; junction bases not matched to a gene: 4. Germline V gene data show CDR1 as SGHTA and CDR2 as FQGTGA. This CDR3 comprises 14 residues. The CDR3 region has the DNA TGTGCCAGCAGCCCACAGGGGGCTGACTATGGCTACACCTTC. Its translation is CASSPQGADYGYTF.

This chain links TRBV6-5 with TRBJ1-2, with D perhaps TRBD1 (5 bases). Trimming removed 5 bases from V and 3 bases from J, with 16 bases in between. The CDR3 loop spans 15 amino acids. CDR1 is MNHEY and CDR2 is SVGAGI in the germline V gene. The CDR3 nucleotides are TGTGCCAGCAGTCACCCCAAACAGGACGACTATGGCTACACCTTC. This codes for CASSHPKQDDYGYTF.

This chain connects TRBV6-6 to TRBJ2-5; TRBD2 agrees at 13 bases. CDR3 size: 16 residues. The V and J ends lost 5 bases and 6 bases, in that order; junction bases with no gene match: 9. CDR1 is MNHNY, CDR2 SVGAGI, per germline (reference sequence). The CDR3 loop reads CASSRTSGGAIQTQYF. The CDR3 DNA reads as TGTGCCAGCAGTCGCACTAGCGGGGGGGCAATACAGACCCAGTACTTC.